The 22 T cell receptor beta chains presented below share a single source sample, sequenced in a study of radiotherapy plus CTLA-4 blockade in lung cancer. TCRdb's table, derived via immunoSEQ multiplex PCR, lists solely in-frame clones and lacks some. The profile shows 55,000 to 75,000 clones, 65% to 85% of them singletons. This specimen consisted of peripheral blood, obtained from a patient treated with radiotherapy plus ipilimumab. The source of these receptors is a human donor with non-small cell lung cancer whose response to radiotherapy plus ipilimumab could not be evaluated. Some clones in this sample may be carry-over from other donors' samples.

V and J are TRBV27 and TRBJ2-7; a possible D gene is TRBD1 (6 bases). V lost 2 bases, J lost 3 bases, and 11 bases lay in between. CDR1 is MNHEY, CDR2 SMNVEV, per germline (reference sequence). The CDR3 sequence is 14 residues long. DNA of the CDR3: TGTGCCAGCAGTTTAAGACAGGTGGGCTACGAGCAGTACTTC. This sequence encodes CASSLRQVGYEQYF.

This chain connects TRBV2 to TRBJ1-5, with unresolved D. The germline gives CDR1 SNHLY, CDR2 FYNNEI. V lost 6 bases and J 8 bases, leaving 29 bases between the germline ends. The CDR3 has 18 amino acids. CDR3 in amino acids: CASRPNPSLLGSAKPQHF. In DNA, the CDR3 is TGTGCCAGCAGACCAAACCCCAGCCTACTTGGGAGCGCGAAGCCCCAGCATTTT.

The chain couples TRBV5-6 to TRBJ2-5; perhaps D is TRBD1 or TRBD2 (6 bases each). The DNA end is more similar to TRBJ2-7, so the J call may be wrong. From germline, CDR1 is SGHDT and CDR2 YYEEEE. The CDR3 has 16 residues. DNA of the CDR3: TGTGCCAGCATCTCTAGCCTGGGAAGGGGGGACTACGAGCAGTACTTC. Translation gives CASISSLGRGDYEQYF.

The V call is TRBV5-1, the J call TRBJ2-1; tentative D call: TRBD2 (7 bases). Germline V CDR1 and CDR2: SGHRS, YFSETQ. The germline V and J ends were trimmed by 0 bases and 15 bases, with 22 bases remaining between them. The CDR3 totals 15 residues. The CDR3 region is CASSLGGGGQARRFF. The CDR3 DNA is TGCGCCAGCAGCTTGGGGGGCGGGGGCCAAGCGCGTAGGTTCTTC.

This clone has just a few counts. One base away lies a much larger clone, so this may be a sequencing read error. The gene calls are TRBV4-1 and TRBJ1-2; tentative D call: TRBD1 (6 bases). Germline V CDR1 and CDR2: MGHRA, YSYEKL. The CDR3 has 18 residues. The germline V and J ends were trimmed by 0 bases and 0 bases, with 17 bases remaining between them. CDR3 loop: CASSQDLQGRGPNYGYTF. CDR3 bases: TGCGCCAGCAGCCAAGATCTTCAGGGGAGGGGACCTAACTATGGCTACACCTTC.

A single count supports this clone. The V gene is TRBV5-1, the J gene TRBJ1-1, with 7 bases aligning to TRBD1. Losses at the gene ends were 3 bases for V and 1 base for J; bases not matched to a gene: 3. CDR1 SGHRS and CDR2 YFSETQ come from the germline V gene. The CDR3 has 14 residues. The CDR3 DNA is TGCGCCAGCAGCTGGGACAGTCGGAACACTGAAGCTTTCTTT. The encoded protein is CASSWDSRNTEAFF.

V is TRBV30 and J is TRBJ1-2; TRBD1 matches 8 bases. From germline, CDR1 is GTSNPN and CDR2 SVGIG (reference sequence). Trimming at V came to 0 bases and at J to 6 bases, leaving 3 bases not matched to a gene. The CDR3 has 13 residues. Here the CDR3 DNA reads TGTGCCTGGAGTGTACAGGGGGTTAATGGCTACACCTTC. It translates to CAWSVQGVNGYTF. Variable domain in full (rest from reference TRBV30 and TRBJ1-2): SQTIHQWPATLVQPVGSPLSLECTVEGTSNPNLYWYRQAAGRGLQLLFYSVGIGQISSEVPQNLSASRPQDRQFILSSKKLLLSDSGFYLCAWSVQGVNGYTFGSGTRLTVV.

The rearrangement links TRBV28 to TRBJ1-1; D is possibly TRBD1 (5 bases). Germline loops: CDR1 MDHEN, CDR2 SYDVKM. V was pared by 3 bases and J by 7 bases, with 9 bases between. The CDR3 covers 12 residues. The CDR3 nucleotides are TGTGCCAGCAGTTTGTTCAGGGATGAAGCTTTCTTT. It is translated as CASSLFRDEAFF.

This clone appeared a few times. The chain employs TRBV19 and TRBJ1-2; D possibly corresponds to TRBD1 (6 bases). Trimming pared 5 bases from V and 4 bases from J, leaving 14 bases between. This CDR3 region has 14 residues. The germline gives CDR1 LNHDA, CDR2 SQIVND (reference sequence). The CDR3 DNA follows: TGTGCCAGTAGTCCAGGGGATTGGCTCTATGGCTACACCTTC. As protein: CASSPGDWLYGYTF.

The gene calls are TRBV7-2 and TRBJ2-3; 8 bases align to TRBD1. The CDR3 has 15 amino acids. The J segment lost 5 bases and the V segment lost 5 bases, leaving 9 bases of the junction unmatched. Germline-derived CDR1 and CDR2 are SGHTA and FQGNSA. The chain's CDR3 is CASSPRQGALDTQYF. The CDR3 coding sequence is TGTGCCAGCAGCCCGAGGCAGGGGGCATTAGATACGCAGTATTTT. Looking up the rest from reference TRBV7-2 and TRBJ2-3 gives the full variable domain: GAGVSQSPSNKVTEKGKDVELRCDPISGHTALYWYRQSLGQGLEFLIYFQGNSAPDKSGLPSDRFSAERTGGSVSTLTIQRTQQEDSAVYLCASSPRQGALDTQYFGPGTRLTVL.

CDR3 bases: TGCGCCAGCAGCCTCCAGGCAGGGGGCGACTATGGCTACACCTTC. This gives the protein CASSLQAGGDYGYTF. This chain uses TRBV4-3 with TRBJ1-2; TRBD1 aligns across 8 bases. The length of the CDR3 is 15 residues. The germline gives CDR1 LGHNA, CDR2 YSLEER. Trimming removed 4 bases from V and 3 bases from J; junction bases left unmatched: 7.

The chain employs TRBV20-1 and TRBJ2-1; D remains ambiguous. This CDR3 region has 11 residues. Germline-derived CDR1 and CDR2 are DFQATT and SNEGSKA (reference sequence). V lost 1 base, J lost 12 bases, and 10 bases lay in between. The CDR3: CSARGPQRQFF. In DNA, the CDR3 is TGCAGTGCTAGAGGCCCTCAGCGGCAGTTCTTC.

This clone was detected only a few times. The chain links TRBV5-6 to TRBJ1-1, with D uncertain. The CDR3 contains 13 residues. V was shortened by 3 bases and J by 0 bases, with 6 bases between the two germline ends. Per germline, CDR1 SGHDT and CDR2 YYEEEE. CDR3 region: CASSYTLNTEAFF. The CDR3 DNA reads TGTGCCAGCAGCTACACGTTGAACACTGAAGCTTTCTTT.

The chain recombines TRBV6-1 with TRBJ2-5; a weak D match, TRBD2 (7 bases). Trimming stripped 4 bases from V and 2 bases from J, with 23 bases between. The CDR3 has 18 amino acids. The germline gives CDR1 MNHNS, CDR2 SASEGT. The CDR3 loop reads CASSALGGGGGGQETQYF. The CDR3 DNA follows: TGTGCCAGCAGTGCATTAGGGGGTGGAGGGGGGGGACAAGAGACCCAGTACTTC.

This clone came up many times. The chain carries TRBV18 and TRBJ2-7, with D unresolved. Trimming took 4 bases from V and 4 from J, leaving 8 bases between them. The germline CDR1 and CDR2 sequences are KGHSH and LQKENI. The length of the CDR3 is 12 residues. The CDR3, as DNA: TGTGCCAGCTCACAGAGAGGATACGAGCAGTACTTC. As protein: CASSQRGYEQYF.

The CDR3 loop is CAIREALTGGRNTIYF. CDR3 bases: TGTGCCATCAGGGAGGCTTTGACAGGGGGCAGAAACACCATATATTTT. This chain links TRBV10-3 with TRBJ1-3; 10 bases line up with TRBD1. V was clipped by 6 bases and J by 5 bases; unmatched bases: 10. This CDR3 region has 16 residues. The germline CDR1 and CDR2 sequences are ENHRY and SYGVKD.

The rearrangement links TRBV27 to TRBJ2-7; 14 nucleotides line up with TRBD2. Per germline, CDR1 MNHEY and CDR2 SMNVEV (reference sequence). The CDR3 spans 18 residues. V dropped 0 bases and J dropped 5; count of bases not matched to a gene: 9. CDR3: CASSLSRLAGGQWDEQYF. CDR3 in DNA: TGTGCCAGCAGTTTATCGAGACTAGCGGGGGGGCAATGGGACGAGCAGTACTTC.

The V and J genes are TRBV6-5 and TRBJ2-5; D might be TRBD2 (7 bases). The J call may be in error: the DNA end matches TRBJ2-7 better. The CDR3 covers 15 residues. CDR1 is MNHEY and CDR2 is SVGAGI in the germline V gene. The CDR3, as DNA: TGTGCCAGCAGTTACTCAGGGGGGGCGGCACACGAGCAGTACTTC. Its translation is CASSYSGGAAHEQYF.

The chain couples TRBV6-1 to TRBJ2-3; 9 bases agree with TRBD2. Trimming at V came to 6 bases and at J to 1 base, leaving 5 bases not matched to a gene. CDR3 length: 15 amino acids. Germline V gene sequence: CDR1 MNHNS, CDR2 SASEGT. CDR3 protein: CASSFLAGGTDTQYF. In DNA, the CDR3 is TGTGCCAGCAGCTTTTTAGCGGGGGGCACAGATACGCAGTATTTT.

The gene calls are TRBV5-4 and TRBJ1-2; 10 positions agree with TRBD1. The V segment lost 7 bases and the J segment 6 bases; nucleotides outside the gene matches: 9. There are 14 residues in the CDR3. Per the germline V gene, CDR1 is SGHNT and CDR2 is YYREEE (reference sequence). DNA for the CDR3: TGTGCCAGCTTTAGGACAGGGGGATGGGATGGCTACACCTTC. Translated, it gives CASFRTGGWDGYTF.

V and J are TRBV28 and TRBJ2-7; no clear D. Germline lookup yields CDR1 MDHEN and CDR2 SYDVKM. V lost 7 bases, J lost 3 bases, and 10 bases lay in between. This CDR3 is 12 amino acids long. The DNA for the CDR3 is TGTGCCAGCAAAGACAATGGCTACGAGCAGTACTTC. Translation gives CASKDNGYEQYF. The full variable domain, completed using reference TRBV28 and TRBJ2-7, is DVKVTQSSRYLVKRTGEKVFLECVQDMDHENMFWYRQDPGLGLRLIYFSYDVKMKEKGDIPEGYSVSREKKERFSLILESASTNQTSMYLCASKDNGYEQYFGPGTRLTVT.

The chain joins TRBV25-1 to TRBJ1-1; D ambiguous. The ends were cut back, 6 bases at V and 4 bases at J, with 9 bases in the middle. Per germline, CDR1 MGHDK and CDR2 SYGVNS. CDR3 length: 12 residues. CDR3 DNA: TGTGCCAGCAGAGAAGCGGGCACTGAAGCTTTCTTT. Translating gives CASREAGTEAFF. The complete variable domain, with remaining parts taken from reference TRBV25-1 and TRBJ1-1, reads EADIYQTPRYLVIGTGKKITLECSQTMGHDKMYWYQQDPGMELHLIHYSYGVNSTEKGDLSSESTVSRIRTEHFPLTLESARPSHTSQYLCASREAGTEAFFGQGTRLTVV.